A selection of T cell receptor beta chains follows, all from one sample in a study of naive and memory T cell subsets. In TCRdb, the UMI-ligation and nested PCR reads were re-called with MiXCR into one record per CDR3 protein. This sample carries about 160,000 distinct CDR3 sequences, about 23% of them seen once, and the ten largest clones take around 0.11%. The specimen sequenced was naive CD4+ T cells from blood. The receptors derive from a human donor in good health. Each CDR3 is given with its conserved first and last residue. A D gene is named only where the DNA matches it firmly. The size entry is marked missing in some rows and otherwise reads once, few, many or a size class.

TRBJ1-1,TRBD1,TRBV6-5,few,TGTGCCAGCAGTTCAAGGCCGGGACAGGGGAGAACTGAAGCTTTCTTT,CASSSRPGQGRTEAFF
TRBJ2-2,.,TRBV7-9,.,TGTGCCAGCAGCTTAAGGTCTGGCAGCAGGCCGTCTACGAACACCGGGGAGCTGTTTTTT,CASSLRSGSRPSTNTGELFF
TRBJ2-7,TRBD2,TRBV28,.,TGTGCCAGCAGCCCCGGGACTAGCTCACACTACGAGCAGTACTTC,CASSPGTSSHYEQYF
TRBJ2-7,.,TRBV28,few,TGTGCCAGCAGTTTATTGGGGACCAACTACGAGCAGTACTTC,CASSLLGTNYEQYF
TRBJ1-5,TRBD1,TRBV6-1,.,TGTGCCAGCATCGACAGGGGGCCTAGTCAGCCCCAGCATTTT,CASIDRGPSQPQHF
TRBJ1-2,.,TRBV5-4,.,TGTGCCAGCAGCTTCGTCGGCCCGGTCGAGGGCTACACCTTC,CASSFVGPVEGYTF
TRBJ1-1,TRBD1,TRBV20-1,many,TGCAGTGCTAGACCACAGACAGGGAGCCTCACTGAAGCTTTCTTT,CSARPQTGSLTEAFF
TRBJ2-5,.,TRBV6-5,.,TGTGCCAGCACGCTATTGGCAGGGGTGGGGGAGACCCAGTACTTC,CASTLLAGVGETQYF
TRBJ2-7,TRBD1,TRBV7-9,.,TGTGCCAGCAGCTTACCCCGACCGGGACAGGGCCACGAGCAGTACTTC,CASSLPRPGQGHEQYF
TRBJ2-1,.,TRBV20-1,.,TGCAGTGCTAGTCGACTATATCGTTACAATGAGCAGTTCTTC,CSASRLYRYNEQFF
TRBJ1-3,TRBD1,TRBV12-3/TRBV12-4,.,TGTGCCAGCAGTCACAGGGGGTCGGGAAACACCATATATTTT,CASSHRGSGNTIYF
TRBJ2-7,.,TRBV7-2,.,TGTGCCAGCAGGTTTAATACAGGGTACGAGCAGTACTTC,CASRFNTGYEQYF
TRBJ1-1,TRBD1,TRBV7-9,.,TGTGCCAGCAGCACACCTCTCGGACAGGGGGCGCGGTGGACTGAAGCTTTCTTT,CASSTPLGQGARWTEAFF
TRBJ2-3,TRBD2,TRBV2,.,TGTACCAGCGGCGGGAGGGCCTTTAATACGCAGTATTTT,CTSGGRAFNTQYF
TRBJ2-1,.,TRBV4-1,few,TGCGCCAGCAGCCAAGAAGGGGTTGGGGCTGAGGAGCAGTTCTTC,CASSQEGVGAEEQFF
TRBJ2-7,.,TRBV12-3/TRBV12-4,.,TGTGCCAGCAGTTTATGGAATCGGGGTACCTACGAGCAGTACTTC,CASSLWNRGTYEQYF
TRBJ2-1,TRBD2,TRBV7-3,once,TGTGCCAGCAGCTTAAAAGCGGGAGGGAGGAGTGAGCAGTTCTTC,CASSLKAGGRSEQFF
TRBJ2-2,TRBD1,TRBV12-3/TRBV12-4,few,TGTGCCAGCGGGCTTTCGGACAGGGGGCCCGGGGAGCTGTTTTTT,CASGLSDRGPGELFF
TRBJ2-7,TRBD2,TRBV29-1,few,TGCAGCGTTGGTGGGACTAGCGGGATCTTTGGCGAGCAGTACTTC,CSVGGTSGIFGEQYF
TRBJ2-3,.,TRBV20-1,.,TGCAGTGCTAGGGGTAGCATGGCAGATACGCAGTATTTT,CSARGSMADTQYF
TRBJ2-6,.,TRBV5-4,few,TGTGCCAGCAGCGACACAACTGGGGCCAACGTCCTGACTTTC,CASSDTTGANVLTF
TRBJ2-3,.,TRBV6-5,few,TGTGCCAGCAGCCCCCGGGCCTTTAGCACAGATACGCAGTATTTT,CASSPRAFSTDTQYF
TRBJ2-3,.,TRBV20-1,.,TGCAGTGCCCCTGCCCCGACGGGCCAGGTGGATACGCAGTATTTT,CSAPAPTGQVDTQYF
TRBJ2-3,.,TRBV7-2,.,TGTGCCAGCAGCTCCTGGGGACGCACAGATACGCAGTATTTT,CASSSWGRTDTQYF
TRBJ2-1,TRBD1,TRBV25-1,.,TGTGCCAGCAGTGACAGGAGGACAGGGGGCCATCAGCAGTTCTTC,CASSDRRTGGHQQFF
TRBJ1-4,TRBD1,TRBV29-1,few,TGCAGCGTTGGAGGGACAGGGGTTAATGAAAAACTGTTTTTT,CSVGGTGVNEKLFF
TRBJ2-6,TRBD1,TRBV6-2/TRBV6-3,.,TGTGCCAGCAGCCCAGGGGGAAGCACTGGGGCCAACGTCCTGACTTTC,CASSPGGSTGANVLTF
TRBJ2-3,TRBD1,TRBV20-1,few,TGCAGTGCTAGCGACAGGGCAGGCACAGATACGCAGTATTTT,CSASDRAGTDTQYF
TRBJ2-3,TRBD1,TRBV20-1,many,TGCAGTGCTGGCCTCCGGGACAGGGACACAGATACGCAGTATTTT,CSAGLRDRDTDTQYF
TRBJ2-2,TRBD1,TRBV19,.,TGTGCCAGTCGACAGGGGAAGGGGTCCGGGGAGCTGTTTTTT,CASRQGKGSGELFF
TRBJ2-7,.,TRBV29-1,.,TGCAGCGTTGAAGAGGCGAGGGGTGACTACGAGCAGTACTTC,CSVEEARGDYEQYF
TRBJ1-4,.,TRBV21-1,few,TGTGCCAGCAGCAAGTTCCCGGGACACCGGAGTGAAAAACTGTTTTTT,CASSKFPGHRSEKLFF
TRBJ1-1,.,TRBV15,many,TGTGCCACCAGCAGAGCAGGGACTCGAACTGAAGCTTTCTTT,CATSRAGTRTEAFF
TRBJ2-7,.,TRBV3-1,.,TGTGCCAGCAGCCAGGGTCGGCCGTTATCCTACGAGCAGTACTTC,CASSQGRPLSYEQYF
TRBJ1-1,TRBD1,TRBV6-5,few,TGTGCCAGCAGTTACTCGATTGGGACAGAACTGAACACTGAAGCTTTCTTT,CASSYSIGTELNTEAFF
TRBJ2-2,.,TRBV18,few,TGTGCCAGCTCACCATTGTCCAGGCCCCCCCCGAACACCGGGGAGCTGTTTTTT,CASSPLSRPPPNTGELFF
TRBJ1-3,.,TRBV28,many,TGTGCCAGCACTCCCCACCACCCCTCTGGAAACACCATATATTTT,CASTPHHPSGNTIYF
TRBJ2-1,.,TRBV29-1,many,TGCAGCGTTGTGGGCACCTTTTACAATGAGCAGTTCTTC,CSVVGTFYNEQFF
TRBJ2-3,.,TRBV6-2/TRBV6-3,.,TGTGCCAGCAGTTTAGGACTTGGCTATACGCAGTATTTT,CASSLGLGYTQYF
TRBJ2-7,.,TRBV6-2/TRBV6-3,few,TGTGCCAGCAGTTACCCCAGCCGCCGCGAGCAGTACTTC,CASSYPSRREQYF
TRBJ1-2,TRBD1,TRBV15,.,TGTGCCACCAGGCCCGGGACAGGGGCCCCCAACTATGGCTACACCTTC,CATRPGTGAPNYGYTF
TRBJ2-7,TRBD2,TRBV20-1,many,TGCAGTGCTAGATCGCTAGCGGGAACGGGGTACGAGCAGTACTTC,CSARSLAGTGYEQYF
TRBJ1-1,.,TRBV11-2,.,TGTGCCAGCAGCCCCCCGACAGGTTACACTGAAGCTTTCTTT,CASSPPTGYTEAFF
TRBJ2-1,.,TRBV2,.,TGTGCCAGCAGTGAATATCAGGGGCAGTTCTTC,CASSEYQGQFF
TRBJ2-7,.,TRBV25-1,.,TGTGCCACCGCTGAGGGACGGCCCCCCTACGAGCAGTACTTC,CATAEGRPPYEQYF